The T cell receptor beta chain described here comes from a study of blood T cells in healthy people across ages. For this clonotype: Its antigen remains unknown.

Germline CDR1 is SNHLY and CDR2 is FYNNEI. The CDR3 totals 12 residues. The V gene end was trimmed by 11 bases and the J gene end by 4 bases; junction bases not matched to a gene: 7. Study-level results: Unsorted PBMC input precluded a conclusive naive versus antigen-experienced comparison.

With a J-beta primer mix and a sample-barcoded 5' primer, a second PCR ran about 7 to 12 cycles. TCRdb re-called the 5' RACE reads through MiXCR, storing one row per CDR3 protein. The sample includes about 1.7 million distinct CDR3 sequences, approximately 28% of them seen just once. At least 5 micrograms of total RNA were extracted per sample. The sequenced sample consisted of blood. The clonotype was recovered from a woman aged 25 to 39 in good health. V gene TRBV2 combines with J gene TRBJ1-2, with 7 bases fitting TRBD1. The CDR3 sequence: CAGSGTVYGYTF. The CDR3, as DNA: TGTGCCGGGTCCGGGACAGTCTATGGCTACACCTTC.